This TCR beta chain emerged from a study of blood T cell repertoires in COVID-19. Study-wide background: The cDNA or gDNA used as material had been derived from T cells, B-cell-depleted T cells, or PBMCs.

Methods used by the authors: Amplification of reference gene primers was used by the study to estimate nucleated cell counts. The data were produced by immunoSEQ multiplex PCR, yet TCRdb's version contains in-frame clones alone and is incomplete. Clone size and the V and J calls come from that table; the DNA yielded D and trimming. The data hold 200,000 to 250,000 clones, with about 90% observed a single time. The CDR3 length is 13 residues. V was pared by 1 base and J by 4 bases, with 9 bases between. Germline CDR1 is SGHRS and CDR2 is YFSETQ. Sample: peripheral blood. This clonotype originated in a man in his forties with active or convalescent COVID-19. This chain joins TRBV5-1 and TRBJ2-7; tentatively, D is TRBD2 (6 bases). The CDR3 DNA reads TGCGCCAGCAGCTTGTCTGGAGGGTACGAGCAGTACTTC. Translated: CASSLSGGYEQYF.